A selection of T cell receptor beta chains follows, all from one sample in a study of shared clonotypes between healthy human individuals. TCRdb's table, derived via immunoSEQ multiplex PCR, lists solely in-frame clones and lacks some. Counted here are about 990,000 clones, approximately 80% occurring once; the ten biggest clones make up 0.6% to 0.7%. The sequenced sample was memory CD4+ T cells from PBMCs. Receptors were obtained from a man between 18 and 29 years old in good health. Some clones in this sample may be carry-over from other donors' samples. CDR3s include the opening cysteine and the closing phenylalanine or tryptophan. Each record gives: clone size, J gene, V gene, D gene, CDR3 DNA, CDR3 protein. A D gene is named only where the DNA matches it firmly. The size entry is marked missing in some rows and otherwise reads once, few, many or a size class.

>-|TRBJ2-7|TRBV19|TRBD2
TGTGCCAGTAGTATAGTTACTAGCGGGGCCTCCTACGAGCAGTACTTC
CASSIVTSGASYEQYF
>-|TRBJ2-3|TRBV11-2|TRBD1
TGTGCCAGCAGCCGTGGGACAGGGTACCCAGATACGCAGTATTTT
CASSRGTGYPDTQYF
>once|TRBJ2-7|TRBV13|TRBD2
TGTGCCAGCAGCTTAGGGTGGGGCGGGAGCTCCTACGAGCAGTACTTC
CASSLGWGGSSYEQYF
>-|TRBJ2-3|TRBV14|-
TGTGCCAGCAGCCGTATAAATCTTAGCACAGATACGCAGTATTTT
CASSRINLSTDTQYF
>-|TRBJ1-2|TRBV5-1|-
TGCGCCAGCAACGAACCAGGCCTAAACTATGGCTACACCTTC
CASNEPGLNYGYTF
>-|TRBJ1-1|TRBV28|TRBD1
TGTGCCAGCAGGTCAACAGGGGGCAGGAACACTGAAGCTTTCTTT
CASRSTGGRNTEAFF
>-|TRBJ1-2|TRBV18|-
TGTGCCAGCTCGCCTTCAGGGGACGGCTACACCTTC
CASSPSGDGYTF
>-|TRBJ2-7|TRBV28|-
TGTGCCAGCAGTTTACAGGGGACCTACGAGCAGTACTTC
CASSLQGTYEQYF
>-|TRBJ1-2|TRBV5-1|TRBD1
TGCGCCAGCTCCCAGGGGGGGACAGGGGTTAGCGGCTACACCTTC
CASSQGGTGVSGYTF
>-|TRBJ2-3|TRBV7-3|TRBD2
TGTGCCAGCAGCCTCGGACTAGCGGATCGCACAGATACGCAGTATTTT
CASSLGLADRTDTQYF
>-|TRBJ2-1|TRBV29-1|-
TGCAGCGGGGGACGGGGCAGCTACAATGAGCAGTTCTTC
CSGGRGSYNEQFF
>-|TRBJ2-5|TRBV9|-
TGTGCCAGCAGCGGTACTTCTGGTATGAACCAAGAGACCCAGTACTTC
CASSGTSGMNQETQYF
>-|TRBJ2-1|TRBV11-2|-
TGTGCCAGCAGCTTAGGCTGGGTTGGCAATGAGCAGTTCTTC
CASSLGWVGNEQFF
>few|TRBJ2-3|TRBV19|-
TGTGCCAGCGGCCGGGACACTAGCACAGATACGCGGTATTTT
CASGRDTSTDTRYF
>-|TRBJ1-2|TRBV5-1|TRBD1
TGCGCCAGCAGCCAACTGGACAGGGAGGTGGGCGGCTACACCTTC
CASSQLDREVGGYTF
>-|TRBJ2-7|TRBV2|-
TGTGCCAGCAGTGAGGTTCAACTATCATACGAGCAGTACTTC
CASSEVQLSYEQYF
>few|TRBJ2-7|TRBV9|TRBD2
TGTGCCAGCAGCGTAGCCCCGGGAGCGGGGGAGCAGTACTTC
CASSVAPGAGEQYF
>-|TRBJ2-2|TRBV4-3|-
TGCGCCAGCAGCCAACCCCAGGGGACCGGGGAGCTGTTTTTT
CASSQPQGTGELFF
>-|TRBJ2-2|TRBV5-6|-
TGTGCCAGCAGCTTCTTAGCTTTGAACACCGGGGAGCTGTTTTTT
CASSFLALNTGELFF
>-|TRBJ1-1|TRBV29-1|-
TGCAGCGTTGGTGAGGGGTTTGGGGAAGCTTTCTTT
CSVGEGFGEAFF
>-|TRBJ1-2|TRBV7-2|-
TGTGCCAGCACCCCAGACAGCCTCTATGGCTACACCTTC
CASTPDSLYGYTF
>-|TRBJ1-3|TRBV21-1|-
TGTGCCAGCAGCAATAAAGAGGGGAGAGACTCTGGAAACACCATATATTTT
CASSNKEGRDSGNTIYF
>once|TRBJ1-1|TRBV7-2|-
TGTGCCAGCAGCTCTGGAGGATCGGTTTCGAACACTGAAGCTTTCTTT
CASSSGGSVSNTEAFF